This T cell receptor beta chain was sequenced during a study of OX40 agonist ivuxolimab in advanced cancers. Overall study: Ivuxolimab, which is an agonistic anti-OX40 (CD134) antibody, was administered to the patients. In three patients, partial responses were observed, one with hepatocellular carcinoma and two with cutaneous melanoma. Head and neck, renal cell, melanoma or hepatocellular carcinoma were the cancers that dose-escalation patients had.

Regarding this clone: The antigen remains undetermined.

Germline CDR1 and CDR2: SQVTM and ANQGSEA. Between the trimmed V and J ends, which lost 7 bases and 0 bases, there was a span of 7 bases. The CDR3 runs to 11 residues. Whole-study findings and limits: Partial responders receiving 0.1-3.0 mg/kg showed among the lowest clonal expansion.

TCRdb's copy holds only in-frame clones and misses some; the assay was immunoSEQ multiplex PCR. The sample gives some 77,000 clones, 86% of which show up once; 0.85% to 1.4% is in the top ten. The sequences come from CD4+ or CD8+ T cells sorted from blood, collected in a trial of the OX40 agonist ivuxolimab. The chain uses TRBV29-1 and TRBJ2-7; D call uncertain. This clonotype originated in an adult with an advanced solid tumor such as melanoma, head and neck, liver or kidney cancer. CDR3 nucleotide sequence: TGCAGCGGGAAAAACTCCTACGAGCAGTACTTC. It translates to CSGKNSYEQYF.